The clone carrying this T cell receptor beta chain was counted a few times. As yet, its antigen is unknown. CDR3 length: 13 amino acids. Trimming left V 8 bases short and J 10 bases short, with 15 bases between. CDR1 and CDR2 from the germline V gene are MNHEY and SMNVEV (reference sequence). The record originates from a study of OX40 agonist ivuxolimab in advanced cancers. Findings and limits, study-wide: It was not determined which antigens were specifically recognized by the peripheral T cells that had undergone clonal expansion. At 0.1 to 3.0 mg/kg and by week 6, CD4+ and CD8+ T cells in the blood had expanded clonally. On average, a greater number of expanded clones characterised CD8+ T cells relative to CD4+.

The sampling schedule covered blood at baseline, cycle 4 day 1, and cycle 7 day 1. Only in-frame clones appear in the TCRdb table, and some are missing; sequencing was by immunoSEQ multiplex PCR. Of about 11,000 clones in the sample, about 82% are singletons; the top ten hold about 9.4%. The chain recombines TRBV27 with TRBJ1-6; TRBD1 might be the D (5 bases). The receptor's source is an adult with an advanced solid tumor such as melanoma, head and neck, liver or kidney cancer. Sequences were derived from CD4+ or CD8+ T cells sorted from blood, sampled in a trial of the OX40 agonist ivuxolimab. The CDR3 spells CASAPAGWSPLHF. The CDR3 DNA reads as TGTGCCAGCGCCCCGGCAGGGTGGTCACCCCTCCACTTT.